One and the same sample provided the 13 T cell receptor beta chains below, sequenced in a study of cytomegalovirus exposure and HLA in healthy donors. PCR primers comprised 60 Vbeta and 13 Jbeta primers. The table came from immunoSEQ multiplex PCR; TCRdb's copy has only in-frame clones and leaves some out. The data show around 120,000 clones, approximately 80% seen once. The specimen sequenced was PBMCs. The receptors derive from a female donor in good health and CMV-seropositive.

This chain links TRBV7-8 with TRBJ2-1; 8 bases are a match to TRBD2. Per the germline V gene, CDR1 is SGHVS and CDR2 is FQNEAQ. After removal of 6 bases from V and 8 bases from J, the junction contained 6 bases not matched to a gene. The CDR3 is 13 residues long. The CDR3 sequence is CASSPGGRDEQFF. In DNA, the CDR3 is TGTGCCAGCAGTCCGGGGGGGAGGGATGAGCAGTTCTTC.

This chain links TRBV29-1 with TRBJ2-7, with 12 bases that match TRBD2. Germline loops: CDR1 SQVTM, CDR2 ANQGSEA. After removal of 5 bases from V and 3 bases from J, the junction contained 5 bases not matched to a gene. The CDR3 runs to 14 residues. The CDR3 DNA is TGCAGCGTTATAACTAGCGGGGGGTTCTACGAGCAGTACTTC. Translated, it gives CSVITSGGFYEQYF.

V and J are TRBV5-1 and TRBJ2-2, with 8 bases that match TRBD1. V lost 5 bases, J lost 5 bases, and 14 bases stayed unmatched. Per germline, CDR1 SGHRS and CDR2 YFSETQ. The CDR3 runs 17 residues. The CDR3 bases are TGCGCCAGCAGTCCAGTTCAGGGGGCGTTTAAGACCGGGGAGCTGTTTTTT. Protein sequence: CASSPVQGAFKTGELFF.

V is TRBV11-1 and J is TRBJ1-1; 7 nucleotides match TRBD1. V shed 5 bases, J shed 1 base, and the junction held 10 bases outside the gene matches. CDR3 length equals 16 residues. Germline assignment: CDR1 SGHAT and CDR2 FQDESV (reference sequence). CDR3 in DNA: TGTGCCAGCAGCAAAGAGGCGACAGGGAGGAACACTGAAGCTTTCTTT. This translates into CASSKEATGRNTEAFF.

The chain joins TRBV9 to TRBJ2-2; TRBD2 agrees at 14 bases. Per the germline V gene, CDR1 is SGDLS and CDR2 is YYNGEE. V was clipped by 3 bases and J by 4 bases; unmatched bases: 2. The CDR3 is made up of 16 amino acids. CDR3 DNA sequence: TGTGCCAGCAGCGAAGGGACTAGCGGGAGCACCGGGGAGCTGTTTTTT. It is translated as CASSEGTSGSTGELFF.

The chain joins TRBV11-3 to TRBJ2-4, with D perhaps TRBD1 (6 bases). Looked up from germline, CDR1 is SGHNT and CDR2 is YENEEA. The V and J ends lost 3 bases and 1 base respectively, with 13 bases between them. The CDR3 contains 16 residues. CDR3 bases: TGTGCCAGCAGCTTCTCTCTGGGGGCGGCCAAAAACATTCAGTACTTC. This sequence encodes CASSFSLGAAKNIQYF.

The CDR3 sequence is CASSSPAISREQFF. The CDR3 DNA is TGTGCCAGCAGCTCCCCTGCTATCTCCCGGGAGCAGTTCTTC. This chain joins TRBV7-3 and TRBJ2-1; no reliable D call. The CDR3 is 14 residues long. Per the germline V gene, CDR1 is SGHTA and CDR2 is FQGTGA. Deletions cut 4 bases from V and 10 bases from J, with 17 bases between.

This clone was found a few times. The chain links TRBV19 to TRBJ2-3; the D is unclear. The CDR3 runs to 12 residues. The germline V and J ends were trimmed by 10 bases and 6 bases, with 14 bases remaining between them. Germline V gene sequence: CDR1 LNHDA, CDR2 SQIVND (reference sequence). The CDR3 reads CATGLGFDTQYF. The CDR3 coding sequence is TGTGCCACCGGGTTGGGTTTTGATACGCAGTATTTT.

J is TRBJ1-1 and V is TRBV30; TRBD1 is a possible D gene (6 bases). The ends were cut back, 5 bases at V and 2 bases at J, with 12 bases in the middle. This CDR3 has 13 residues. From germline, CDR1 is GTSNPN and CDR2 SVGIG (reference sequence). The CDR3 loop is CAWQGQTNTEAFF. In DNA form, the CDR3 reads TGTGCCTGGCAAGGACAGACTAACACTGAAGCTTTCTTT.

The chain joins TRBV27 to TRBJ2-3; 7 bases fit TRBD2. The trim removed 8 bases at V and 0 bases at J, leaving 8 bases unmatched. The CDR3 is 15 amino acids. The germline CDR1 and CDR2 sequences are MNHEY and SMNVEV (reference sequence). CDR3 protein: CASLPGRASTDTQYF. CDR3 in DNA: TGTGCCAGCCTACCGGGGAGGGCAAGCACAGATACGCAGTATTTT.

The chain uses TRBV5-6 and TRBJ1-1; the D is unclear. In germline, CDR1 is SGHDT, CDR2 YYEEEE. The V gene lost 0 bases and the J gene lost 0 bases, with 3 bases spanning the gap. This CDR3 is built from 13 residues. CDR3 sequence (DNA): TGTGCCAGCAGCTTGGTCATGAACACTGAAGCTTTCTTT. As protein: CASSLVMNTEAFF. The whole variable domain, filled in from reference TRBV5-6 and TRBJ1-1, reads DAGVTQSPTHLIKTRGQQVTLRCSPKSGHDTVSWYQQALGQGPQFIFQYYEEEERQRGNFPDRFSGHQFPNYSSELNVNALLLGDSALYLCASSLVMNTEAFFGQGTRLTVV.

This clone has just a few counts. CDR3 protein: CAWRQGAGQYF. In DNA, the CDR3 is TGTGCCTGGAGACAGGGGGCTGGGCAGTACTTC. V usage is TRBV30 and J usage is TRBJ2-7; the match to TRBD1 covers 9 bases. V lost 3 bases, J lost 9 bases, and 3 bases stayed unmatched. This CDR3 is built from 11 residues. The V gene's germline CDR1 is GTSNPN and CDR2 SVGIG (reference sequence).

This rearrangement joins TRBV18 to TRBJ1-4, with a tentative D call TRBD1 (5 bases). Germline-derived CDR1 and CDR2 are KGHSH and LQKENI. This CDR3 spans 14 amino acids. The ends were cut back, 1 base at V and 2 bases at J, with 5 bases in the middle. This chain's CDR3 is CASSPQGTNEKLFF. In DNA, the CDR3 is TGTGCCAGCTCACCACAGGGGACTAATGAAAAACTGTTTTTT. Full variable domain (outside the CDR3, taken from reference TRBV18 and TRBJ1-4): NAGVMQNPRHLVRRRGQEARLRCSPMKGHSHVYWYRQLPEEGLKFMVYLQKENIIDESGMPKERFSAEFPKEGPSILRIQQVVRGDSAAYFCASSPQGTNEKLFFGSGTQLSVL.